This entry features one TCR beta chain sequence. Trimming removed 5 bases from V and 3 bases from J; junction bases left unmatched: 4. Germline CDR1 and CDR2: SGHNT and YYREEE (reference sequence). This CDR3 comprises 15 residues. These data belong to a study of OX40 agonist ivuxolimab in advanced cancers. Study information: Having had anti-PD-1, anti-PD-L1 or anti-CTLA-4 therapy before was allowed, and about 42% had some.

Assay used: immunoSEQ multiplex PCR; TCRdb lists only in-frame clones, some missing. Here the sample spans over 60,000 clones, around 89% being singletons. This sequence originates from an adult with an advanced solid tumor such as melanoma, head and neck, liver or kidney cancer. The sample was CD4+ or CD8+ T cells sorted from blood, taken in a trial of the OX40 agonist ivuxolimab. This rearrangement joins TRBV5-4 to TRBJ2-1, with TRBD2 identical over 11 bases. CDR3: CASRIAGGNYNEQFF. The DNA for the CDR3 is TGTGCCAGCAGGATAGCGGGAGGGAACTACAATGAGCAGTTCTTC.